Sequencing of this T cell receptor beta chain was carried out in a study of early T cells in non-severe SARS-CoV-2 infection. Study overall: Sequencing of unsorted whole blood was done on bulk RNA, leaving chains unpaired.

MiXCR was run by TCRdb on the 5' RACE reads, yielding one entry per CDR3 protein. This table has 40,000 to 50,000 distinct CDR3 sequences, approximately 7.1% appearing once. CDR1 SGHRS and CDR2 YFSETQ come from the germline V gene. V lost 1 base, J lost 7 bases, and 15 bases lay in between. The CDR3 sequence is 15 residues long. This clonotype has only a few counts. This chain connects TRBV5-1 to TRBJ2-1; possibly TRBD1 or TRBD2 for D (5 bases each). The material sequenced was whole blood. The receptor comes from an adult who was a healthcare worker with PCR-confirmed SARS-CoV-2 infection or an uninfected control (not recorded which). The CDR3 DNA sequence: TGCGCCAGCAGCTTGACGGGGCAGGAGACGAATGAGCAGTTCTTC. As protein: CASSLTGQETNEQFF. Using reference TRBV5-1 and TRBJ2-1 for the parts outside the CDR3, the full variable domain is KAGVTQTPRYLIKTRGQQVTLSCSPISGHRSVSWYQQTPGQGLQFLFEYFSETQRNKGNFPGRFSGRQFSNSRSEMNVSTLELGDSALYLCASSLTGQETNEQFFGPGTRLTVL.